The 12 T cell receptor beta chains below were found in one sample sequenced in a study of T cell responses to AZD1222 COVID-19 vaccine. The protocol was immunoSEQ multiplex PCR, while the TCRdb copy is restricted to in-frame clones and leaves out a portion. The sample gives approximately 120,000 clones, roughly nine tenths of which show up once; roughly a tenth is in the top ten. The sequencing used peripheral blood, collected 28 days after the second AZD1222 dose. These receptors were obtained from an adult who received the AZD1222 COVID-19 vaccine.

This clone was seen once. The chain employs TRBV12-3 or TRBV12-4 and TRBJ1-1; 7 bases map to TRBD1. J lost 2 bases, V lost 6 bases, and 3 bases had no gene match. The CDR3 extends over 13 amino acids. The CDR3 sequence is CASSRQGNTEAFF. Written as DNA, the CDR3 is TGTGCCAGCAGCCGACAGGGAAACACTGAAGCTTTCTTT.

The chain recombines TRBV4-2 with TRBJ1-1; D is perhaps TRBD1 (5 bases). The germline CDR1 and CDR2 sequences are LGHNA and YNFKEQ. CDR3 length: 16 amino acids. V shed 5 bases and J shed 8 bases, with 24 bases lying between them. This CDR3 reads CASSSGALSLPSEAFF. The CDR3 region has the DNA TGTGCCAGCAGCTCCGGGGCCCTTTCCCTGCCCTCGGAAGCTTTCTTT.

CDR3 protein: CASSLGQVGVDTIYF. CDR3 nucleotides: TGCGCCAGCAGCTTGGGACAGGTCGGCGTGGACACCATATATTTT. The V and J genes are TRBV5-1 and TRBJ1-3; the D gene is possibly TRBD1 (6 bases). From germline, CDR1 is SGHRS and CDR2 YFSETQ. The CDR3 is 15 amino acids. Trimming stripped 0 bases from V and 8 bases from J, with 15 bases between.

This chain links TRBV2 with TRBJ1-5; D gene unclear. Germline CDR1 reads SNHLY; CDR2 reads FYNNEI. V lost 2 bases and J lost 5, with 10 bases in between. The CDR3 sequence is 14 residues long. As DNA, the CDR3 is TGTGCCAGCAGTGAACGCGGCGGCGATCAGCCCCAGCATTTT. Its translation: CASSERGGDQPQHF.

The V and J genes are TRBV18 and TRBJ2-1; 10 bases are a match to TRBD2. Germline CDR1 reads KGHSH; CDR2 reads LQKENI. This CDR3 region has 15 residues. V lost 6 bases, J lost 5 bases, and 7 bases stayed unmatched. CDR3 sequence reads: CASSRTSGADNEQFF. CDR3 sequence (DNA): TGTGCCAGCTCTCGCACTAGCGGGGCTGACAATGAGCAGTTCTTC. Full variable domain (outside the CDR3, taken from reference TRBV18 and TRBJ2-1): NAGVMQNPRHLVRRRGQEARLRCSPMKGHSHVYWYRQLPEEGLKFMVYLQKENIIDESGMPKERFSAEFPKEGPSILRIQQVVRGDSAAYFCASSRTSGADNEQFFGPGTRLTVL.

CDR3 in amino acids: CASSTQTGKGQPQHF. CDR3 DNA sequence: TGTGCCAGTAGTACCCAGACGGGGAAGGGTCAGCCCCAGCATTTT. The chain is built from TRBV19 and TRBJ1-5; D call uncertain. The CDR3 extends over 15 amino acids. With 4 bases removed from V and 6 bases from J, the gap between germline ends came to 16 bases. CDR1 is LNHDA, CDR2 SQIVND, per germline (reference sequence).

The gene calls are TRBV5-1 and TRBJ2-7; perhaps TRBD1 as D (6 bases). Germline V gives CDR1 SGHRS, CDR2 YFSETQ. The CDR3 is made up of 15 amino acids. V shed 4 bases and J shed 2 bases, with 16 bases lying between them. The DNA of the CDR3 is TGCGCCAGCAGCCCGGAATGGGACACAGCCTACGAGCAGTACTTC. Translating gives CASSPEWDTAYEQYF.

The chain joins TRBV7-3 to TRBJ1-1, with D perhaps matching TRBD1 (5 bases). Germline V gene lookup returns CDR1 SGHTA and CDR2 FQGTGA. CDR3 length: 13 amino acids. The V end lost 5 bases, the J end lost 1 base, and 8 bases lay between the germline ends. In DNA form, the CDR3 reads TGTGCCAGCAGCGTTCAGGGGAACACTGAAGCTTTCTTT. Amino acid sequence: CASSVQGNTEAFF. The full variable domain, completed using reference TRBV7-3 and TRBJ1-1, is GAGVSQTPSNKVTEKGKYVELRCDPISGHTALYWYRQSLGQGPEFLIYFQGTGAADDSGLPNDRFFAVRPEGSVSTLKIQRTERGDSAVYLCASSVQGNTEAFFGQGTRLTVV.

The chain carries TRBV9 and TRBJ2-7; 7 positions match TRBD1. The CDR3 extends over 15 amino acids. Germline trimming cut 2 bases from V and 0 bases from J; bases unmatched to any gene: 5. The germline CDR1 and CDR2 sequences are SGDLS and YYNGEE. The DNA of the CDR3 is TGTGCCAGCAGCGTTGGACAGGCGAGCTCCTACGAGCAGTACTTC. Translating it yields CASSVGQASSYEQYF.

The chain recombines TRBV2 with TRBJ2-7; the D is unclear. Germline V CDR1 and CDR2: SNHLY, FYNNEI. V shed 5 bases and J shed 2 bases, with 4 bases lying between them. CDR3 length: 11 residues. DNA of the CDR3: TGTGCCAGCAGTTCTACCTACGAGCAGTACTTC. Its protein product is CASSSTYEQYF.

The V gene is TRBV12-3 or TRBV12-4, the J gene TRBJ2-1; 12 positions match TRBD2. This CDR3 has 13 amino acids. V shed 8 bases and J 8 bases; nucleotides not matched to a gene: 4. For the CDR3, the DNA is TGTGCCAGCGGACTAGCGGGACGGTATGAGCAGTTCTTC. As protein: CASGLAGRYEQFF.

This clone came up once. This chain links TRBV11-2 with TRBJ2-4, with no clear D. The V gene lost 1 base and the J gene lost 0 bases, with 7 bases spanning the gap. The CDR3 covers 15 residues. CDR1 and CDR2 from the germline V gene are SGHAT and FQNNGV. The CDR3 loop reads CASSLGLLAKNIQYF. The CDR3 DNA reads TGTGCCAGCAGCTTAGGGCTCCTAGCCAAAAACATTCAGTACTTC.